The rows below give T cell receptor beta chains drawn from one sample of a study of T cell responses to AZD1222 COVID-19 vaccine. Sequencing was performed with immunoSEQ multiplex PCR; in TCRdb, only in-frame clones are kept and a portion is missing. Of approximately 190,000 clones in the sample, approximately 92% are singletons; the top ten hold less than 1.5%. The source was peripheral blood, collected on day 0 of AZD1222 vaccination. All receptors derive from an adult in good health. The CDR3 runs from the conserved cysteine through the conserved F or W. D genes are given only for firm matches. Size values are once, few and many counts, or a class for expanded clones, and some rows have none.

cdr3_aa | cdr3_nt | v_call | d_call | j_call | clone_size
CASSPTHSTDTQYF | TGTGCCAGCAGCCCCACTCACAGCACAGATACGCAGTATTTT | TRBV7-3 | . | TRBJ2-3 | .
CASSYSIISNQPQHF | TGTGCCAGCAGTTACTCGATCATTAGCAATCAGCCCCAGCATTTT | TRBV6-5 | . | TRBJ1-5 | .
CATSDPGHPGGEKLFF | TGTGCCACCAGTGACCCCGGACACCCCGGGGGCGAAAAACTGTTTTTT | TRBV24-1 | . | TRBJ1-4 | .
CASSLRGWETQYF | TGTGCCAGCAGTTTACGCGGGTGGGAGACCCAGTACTTC | TRBV27 | . | TRBJ2-5 | .
CASSESGVEKLFF | TGTGCCAGCAGTGAATCCGGGGTTGAAAAACTGTTTTTT | TRBV25-1 | . | TRBJ1-4 | .
CASSLARRTEAFF | TGTGCCAGCAGCTTAGCCAGGAGGACTGAAGCTTTCTTT | TRBV7-8 | . | TRBJ1-1 | .
CASGWGSPNQPQHF | TGTGCTAGTGGTTGGGGGTCCCCCAATCAGCCCCAGCATTTT | TRBV12-5 | . | TRBJ1-5 | .
CASSVSGGDGYTF | TGTGCCAGCAGCGTATCGGGTGGGGATGGCTACACCTTC | TRBV5-4 | . | TRBJ1-2 | .
CASRRQGLNYGYTF | TGTGCCAGCAGGCGACAGGGCCTTAACTATGGCTACACCTTC | TRBV6-5 | TRBD1 | TRBJ1-2 | .
CASSDRGHTEAFF | TGTGCCAGCAGTGATCGTGGGCACACTGAAGCTTTCTTT | TRBV25-1 | . | TRBJ1-1 | .
CASSDDRGLGRSPLHF | TGTGCCAGCAGTGATGACAGGGGGCTCGGTCGTTCACCCCTCCACTTT | TRBV6-1 | TRBD1 | TRBJ1-6 | .
CASSFRTSSPLHF | TGTGCCAGCAGTTTTAGGACATCTTCACCCCTCCACTTT | TRBV12-3/TRBV12-4 | . | TRBJ1-6 | .
CASGLGTGAEAFF | TGTGCTAGTGGCCTAGGGACAGGGGCTGAAGCTTTCTTT | TRBV12-5 | TRBD1 | TRBJ1-1 | .
CSASPGQAFNEKLFF | TGCAGTGCCAGTCCAGGACAGGCTTTTAATGAAAAACTGTTTTTT | TRBV20-1 | TRBD1 | TRBJ1-4 | .
CASNGASNQPQHF | TGTGCCAGCAATGGGGCTAGCAATCAGCCCCAGCATTTT | TRBV28 | . | TRBJ1-5 | once
CASSSQPGAGELFF | TGTGCCAGCAGCTCACAACCGGGGGCCGGGGAGCTGTTTTTT | TRBV7-3 | . | TRBJ2-2 | .
CASSWTGAHEQYF | TGTGCCAGCAGCTGGACAGGGGCCCACGAGCAGTACTTC | TRBV6-2/TRBV6-3 | TRBD1 | TRBJ2-7 | .
CASSARRQPNNSPLHF | TGTGCCAGCAGCGCTCGTAGGCAGCCTAATAATTCACCCCTCCACTTT | TRBV5-4 | . | TRBJ1-6 | once
CASSQEAYTEAFF | TGCGCCAGCAGCCAAGAAGCCTACACTGAAGCTTTCTTT | TRBV4-1 | . | TRBJ1-1 | .
CASSPTWANQPQHF | TGTGCCAGCAGCCCGACATGGGCGAATCAGCCCCAGCATTTT | TRBV6-5 | . | TRBJ1-5 | .
CASSHRTGLNTEAFF | TGCGCCAGCAGCCACCGGACAGGGTTGAACACTGAAGCTTTCTTT | TRBV4-1 | TRBD1 | TRBJ1-1 | .
CATSVGQGPYNEQFF | TGTGCCACCAGTGTCGGACAGGGGCCCTACAATGAGCAGTTCTTC | TRBV24-1 | TRBD1 | TRBJ2-1 | .
CASSQGAPLDQPQHF | TGCGCCAGCAGCCAAGGGGCTCCACTAGATCAGCCCCAGCATTTT | TRBV4-1 | . | TRBJ1-5 | .
CASRPHGTLNEKLFF | TGTGCCAGCAGGCCGCACGGGACACTTAATGAAAAACTGTTTTTT | TRBV6-5 | . | TRBJ1-4 | .
CASSEGSGGQDEQYF | TGTGCCAGCAGTGAGGGGAGCGGGGGCCAGGACGAGCAGTACTTC | TRBV6-1 | TRBD2 | TRBJ2-7 | few
CASSFSEGGSVREKLFF | TGTGCCAGCAGCTTCTCCGAGGGGGGTTCCGTGAGGGAAAAACTGTTTTTT | TRBV7-6 | . | TRBJ1-4 | .
CASNRGGYTDTQYF | TGTGCCAGCAATCGGGGGGGCTACACAGATACGCAGTATTTT | TRBV6-5 | TRBD2 | TRBJ2-3 | .
CATSDPRGADTQYF | TGTGCCACCAGTGATCCCCGAGGAGCAGATACGCAGTATTTT | TRBV24-1 | . | TRBJ2-3 | .
CASSSQVGNSGNTIYF | TGTGCCAGCAGTTCCCAGGTGGGCAACTCTGGAAACACCATATATTTT | TRBV28 | . | TRBJ1-3 | .
CASSPWTSGDETQYF | TGTGCCAGCAGTCCATGGACTAGCGGGGATGAGACCCAGTACTTC | TRBV27 | TRBD2 | TRBJ2-5 | .
CASSDLAGHTDTQYF | TGTGCCAGCAGTGACCTGGCGGGACACACAGATACGCAGTATTTT | TRBV2 | . | TRBJ2-3 | .
CASSLVRQSNEKLFF | TGTGCCAGCAGCTTAGTGCGGCAGAGTAATGAAAAACTGTTTTTT | TRBV7-9 | . | TRBJ1-4 | .
CASSFSTGRLGQQTQYF | TGTGCCAGCAGCTTCTCTACCGGGAGACTAGGTCAACAGACCCAGTACTTC | TRBV7-2 | . | TRBJ2-5 | .
CASSQVTDTQYF | TGTGCCAGCAGCCAGGTCACAGATACGCAGTATTTT | TRBV7-2 | . | TRBJ2-3 | .
CASSPGGKRYNEQFF | TGTGCCAGCTCACCGGGCGGAAAGCGATACAATGAGCAGTTCTTC | TRBV18 | . | TRBJ2-1 | .
CASSTGGGNNQPQHF | TGTGCCAGCAGCACCGGAGGGGGGAACAATCAGCCCCAGCATTTT | TRBV6-2/TRBV6-3 | . | TRBJ1-5 | .
CATSSSNRETQYF | TGTGCCACCAGCAGTTCGAATCGCGAGACCCAGTACTTC | TRBV15 | . | TRBJ2-5 | .
CASSYRQGITGNTIYF | TGTGCCAGCAGTTACAGGCAGGGGATAACTGGAAACACCATATATTTT | TRBV6-6 | . | TRBJ1-3 | .
CASIGPAEAFF | TGTGCCAGCATAGGGCCGGCTGAAGCTTTCTTT | TRBV25-1 | . | TRBJ1-1 | .
CASSQRGGGNEQFF | TGTGCCAGCAGCCAGCGAGGGGGGGGCAATGAGCAGTTCTTC | TRBV7-8 | . | TRBJ2-1 | .
CASNPTGAPNEKLFF | TGTGCCAGCAACCCAACAGGGGCCCCTAATGAAAAACTGTTTTTT | TRBV27 | TRBD1 | TRBJ1-4 | .
CASSQDTGAHRNTIYF | TGCGCCAGCAGCCAAGACACAGGGGCCCATCGAAACACCATATATTTT | TRBV4-3 | TRBD1 | TRBJ1-3 | .
CASSPSILGRYEQYF | TGTGCCAGCTCACCTTCGATACTGGGAAGGTACGAGCAGTACTTC | TRBV18 | . | TRBJ2-7 | once
CASHPFGDLNTEAFF | TGTGCCAGCCATCCCTTCGGAGACCTGAACACTGAAGCTTTCTTT | TRBV6-5 | . | TRBJ1-1 | .
CASSPTGHYTEAFF | TGTGCCAGCAGTCCAACCGGACATTACACTGAAGCTTTCTTT | TRBV27 | . | TRBJ1-1 | once
CASSLGSGGRDTEAFF | TGTGCCAGCAGCTTAGGGTCGGGGGGGCGCGACACTGAAGCTTTCTTT | TRBV7-7 | . | TRBJ1-1 | .
CAWSAGVNQPQHF | TGTGCCTGGAGTGCGGGGGTCAATCAGCCCCAGCATTTT | TRBV30 | . | TRBJ1-5 | .